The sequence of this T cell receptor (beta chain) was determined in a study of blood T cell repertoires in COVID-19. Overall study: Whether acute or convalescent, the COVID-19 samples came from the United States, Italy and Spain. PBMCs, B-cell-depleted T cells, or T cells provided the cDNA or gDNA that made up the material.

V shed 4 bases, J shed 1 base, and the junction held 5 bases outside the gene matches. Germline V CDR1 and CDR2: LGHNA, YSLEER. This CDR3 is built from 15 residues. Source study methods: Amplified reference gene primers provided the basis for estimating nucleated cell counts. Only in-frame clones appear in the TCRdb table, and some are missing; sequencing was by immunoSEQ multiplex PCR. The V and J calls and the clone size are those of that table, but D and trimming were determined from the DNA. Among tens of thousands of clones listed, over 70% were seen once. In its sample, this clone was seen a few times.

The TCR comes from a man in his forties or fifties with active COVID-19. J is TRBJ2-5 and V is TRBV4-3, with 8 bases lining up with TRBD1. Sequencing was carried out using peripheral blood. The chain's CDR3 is CASSPQGAIQETQYF. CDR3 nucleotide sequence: TGCGCCAGCAGCCCTCAGGGGGCTATCCAAGAGACCCAGTACTTC.